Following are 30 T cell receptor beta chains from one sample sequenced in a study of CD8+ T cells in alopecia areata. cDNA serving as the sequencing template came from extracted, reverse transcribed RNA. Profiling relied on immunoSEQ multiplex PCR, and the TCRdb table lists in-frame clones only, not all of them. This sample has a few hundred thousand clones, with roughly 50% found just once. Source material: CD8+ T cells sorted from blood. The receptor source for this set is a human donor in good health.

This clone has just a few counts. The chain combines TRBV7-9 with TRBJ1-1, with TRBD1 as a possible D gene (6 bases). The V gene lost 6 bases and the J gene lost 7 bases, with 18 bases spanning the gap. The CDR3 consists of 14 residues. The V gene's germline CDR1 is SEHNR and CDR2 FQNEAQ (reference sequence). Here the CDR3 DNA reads TGTGCCAGCAGACCTACTGGGGGGCCGATTGAAGCTTTCTTT. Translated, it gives CASRPTGGPIEAFF. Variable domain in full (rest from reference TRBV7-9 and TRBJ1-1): DTGVSQNPRHKITKRGQNVTFRCDPISEHNRLYWYRQTLGQGPEFLTYFQNEAQLEKSRLLSDRFSAERPKGSFSTLEIQRTEQGDSAMYLCASRPTGGPIEAFFGQGTRLTVV.

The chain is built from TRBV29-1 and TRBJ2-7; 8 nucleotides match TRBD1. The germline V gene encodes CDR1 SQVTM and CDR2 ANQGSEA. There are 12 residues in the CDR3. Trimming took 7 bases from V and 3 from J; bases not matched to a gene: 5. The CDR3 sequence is CSAETGDYEQYF. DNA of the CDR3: TGCAGCGCAGAGACAGGGGACTACGAGCAGTACTTC.

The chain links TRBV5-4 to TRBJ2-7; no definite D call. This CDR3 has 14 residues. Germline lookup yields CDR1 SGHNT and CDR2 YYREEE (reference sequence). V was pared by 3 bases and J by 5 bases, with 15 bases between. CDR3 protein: CASSWAIDPNEQYF. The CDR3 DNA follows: TGTGCCAGCAGCTGGGCGATTGACCCCAACGAGCAGTACTTC.

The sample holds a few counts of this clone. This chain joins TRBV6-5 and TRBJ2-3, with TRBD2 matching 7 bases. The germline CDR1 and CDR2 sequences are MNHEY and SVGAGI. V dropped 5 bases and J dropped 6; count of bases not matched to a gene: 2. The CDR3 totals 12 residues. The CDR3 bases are TGTGCCAGCAGTGATAGCGGGGATACGCAGTATTTT. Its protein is CASSDSGDTQYF.

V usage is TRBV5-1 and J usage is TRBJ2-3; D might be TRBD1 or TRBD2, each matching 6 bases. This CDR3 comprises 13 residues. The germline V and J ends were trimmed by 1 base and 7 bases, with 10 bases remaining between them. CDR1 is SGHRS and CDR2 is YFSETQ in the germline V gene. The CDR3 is CASSLPGAYTQYF. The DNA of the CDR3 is TGCGCCAGCAGCTTGCCGGGGGCGTATACGCAGTATTTT. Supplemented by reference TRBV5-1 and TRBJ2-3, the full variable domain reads KAGVTQTPRYLIKTRGQQVTLSCSPISGHRSVSWYQQTPGQGLQFLFEYFSETQRNKGNFPGRFSGRQFSNSRSEMNVSTLELGDSALYLCASSLPGAYTQYFGPGTRLTVL.

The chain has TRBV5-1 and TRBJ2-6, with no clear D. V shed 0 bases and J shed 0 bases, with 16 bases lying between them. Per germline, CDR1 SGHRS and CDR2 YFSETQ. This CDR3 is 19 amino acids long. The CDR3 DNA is TGCGCCAGCAGCTTGGCCGATTGGGGTTGGAGCTCTGGGGCCAACGTCCTGACTTTC. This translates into CASSLADWGWSSGANVLTF.

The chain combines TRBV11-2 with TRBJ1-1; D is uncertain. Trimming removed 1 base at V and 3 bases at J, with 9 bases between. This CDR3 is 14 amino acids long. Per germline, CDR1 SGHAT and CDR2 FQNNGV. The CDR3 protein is CASSLGLGYTEAFF. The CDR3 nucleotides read TGTGCCAGCAGCTTAGGATTGGGGTACACTGAAGCTTTCTTT.

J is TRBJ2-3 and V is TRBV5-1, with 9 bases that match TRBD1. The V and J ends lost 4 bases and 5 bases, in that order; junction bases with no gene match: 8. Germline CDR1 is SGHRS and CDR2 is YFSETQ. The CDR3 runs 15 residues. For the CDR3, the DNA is TGCGCCAGCAGCCCCGGGACAGGGAGTATAGATACGCAGTATTTT. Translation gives CASSPGTGSIDTQYF.

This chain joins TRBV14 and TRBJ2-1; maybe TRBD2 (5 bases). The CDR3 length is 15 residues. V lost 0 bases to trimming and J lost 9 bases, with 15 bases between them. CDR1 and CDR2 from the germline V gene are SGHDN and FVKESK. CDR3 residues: CASSQDGGAFREQFF. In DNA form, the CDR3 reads TGTGCCAGCAGCCAAGATGGAGGTGCGTTTCGTGAGCAGTTCTTC.

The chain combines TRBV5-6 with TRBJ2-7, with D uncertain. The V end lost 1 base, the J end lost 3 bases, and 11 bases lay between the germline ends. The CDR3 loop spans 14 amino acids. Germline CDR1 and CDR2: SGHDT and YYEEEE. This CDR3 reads CASSLRQPYYEQYF. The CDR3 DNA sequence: TGTGCCAGCAGCTTGCGTCAGCCCTACTACGAGCAGTACTTC.

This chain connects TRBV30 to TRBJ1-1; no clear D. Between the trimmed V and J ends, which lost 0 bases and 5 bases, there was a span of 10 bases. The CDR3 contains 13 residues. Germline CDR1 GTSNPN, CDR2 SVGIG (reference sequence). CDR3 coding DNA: TGTGCCTGGAGTGTAACCGGACGGACTGAAGCTTTCTTT. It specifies CAWSVTGRTEAFF.

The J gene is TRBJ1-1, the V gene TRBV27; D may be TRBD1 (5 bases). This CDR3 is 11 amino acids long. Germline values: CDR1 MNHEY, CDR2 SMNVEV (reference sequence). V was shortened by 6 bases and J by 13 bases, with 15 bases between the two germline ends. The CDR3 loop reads CASRSGWWSFF. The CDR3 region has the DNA TGTGCCAGCAGGTCAGGGTGGTGGAGTTTCTTT.

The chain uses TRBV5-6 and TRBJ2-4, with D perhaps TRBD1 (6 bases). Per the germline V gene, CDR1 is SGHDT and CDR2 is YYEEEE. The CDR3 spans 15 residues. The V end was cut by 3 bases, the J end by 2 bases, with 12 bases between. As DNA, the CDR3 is TGTGCCAGCAGCTACCGACAGGCCCCCAAAAACATTCAGTACTTC. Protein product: CASSYRQAPKNIQYF.

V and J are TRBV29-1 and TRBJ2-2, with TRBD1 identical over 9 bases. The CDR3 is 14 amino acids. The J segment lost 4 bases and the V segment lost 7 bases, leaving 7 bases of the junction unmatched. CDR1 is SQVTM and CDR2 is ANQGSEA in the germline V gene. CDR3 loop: CSGTGGEGTGELFF. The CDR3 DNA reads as TGCAGCGGAACAGGGGGCGAGGGCACCGGGGAGCTGTTTTTT.

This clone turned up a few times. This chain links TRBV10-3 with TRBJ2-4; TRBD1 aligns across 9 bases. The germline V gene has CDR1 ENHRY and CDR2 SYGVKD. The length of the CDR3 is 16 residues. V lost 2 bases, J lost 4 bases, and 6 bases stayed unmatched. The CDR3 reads CAISEPRQGEKNIQYF. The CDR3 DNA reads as TGTGCCATCAGTGAGCCTCGACAGGGGGAGAAAAACATTCAGTACTTC.

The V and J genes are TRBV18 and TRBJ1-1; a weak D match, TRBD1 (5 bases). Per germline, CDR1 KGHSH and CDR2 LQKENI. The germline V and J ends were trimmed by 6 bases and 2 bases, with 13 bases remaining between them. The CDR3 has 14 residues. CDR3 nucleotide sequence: TGTGCCAGCTCTAAAGGGGCGACAAACACTGAAGCTTTCTTT. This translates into CASSKGATNTEAFF. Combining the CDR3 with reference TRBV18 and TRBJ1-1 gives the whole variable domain NAGVMQNPRHLVRRRGQEARLRCSPMKGHSHVYWYRQLPEEGLKFMVYLQKENIIDESGMPKERFSAEFPKEGPSILRIQQVVRGDSAAYFCASSKGATNTEAFFGQGTRLTVV.

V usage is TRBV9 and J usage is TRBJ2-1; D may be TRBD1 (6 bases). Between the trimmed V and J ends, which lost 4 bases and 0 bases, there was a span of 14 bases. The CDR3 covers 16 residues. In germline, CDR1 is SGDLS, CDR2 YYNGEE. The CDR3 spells CASSIFGQSSYNEQFF. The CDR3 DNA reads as TGTGCCAGCAGCATCTTCGGACAGAGCTCCTACAATGAGCAGTTCTTC.

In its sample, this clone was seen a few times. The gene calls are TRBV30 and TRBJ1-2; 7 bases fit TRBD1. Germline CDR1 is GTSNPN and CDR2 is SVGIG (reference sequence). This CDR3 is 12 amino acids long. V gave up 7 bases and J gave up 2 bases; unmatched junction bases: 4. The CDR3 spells CAFAGGNYGYTF. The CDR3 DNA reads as TGTGCCTTCGCAGGGGGGAACTATGGCTACACCTTC.

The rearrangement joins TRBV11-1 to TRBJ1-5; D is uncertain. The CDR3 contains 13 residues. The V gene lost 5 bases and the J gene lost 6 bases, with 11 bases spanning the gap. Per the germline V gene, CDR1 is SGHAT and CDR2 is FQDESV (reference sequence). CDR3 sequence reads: CASSDSPGQPQHF. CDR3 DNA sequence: TGTGCCAGCAGCGACTCACCCGGTCAGCCCCAGCATTTT. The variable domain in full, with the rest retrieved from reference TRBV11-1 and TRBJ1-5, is EAEVAQSPRYKITEKSQAVAFWCDPISGHATLYWYRQILGQGPELLVQFQDESVVDDSQLPKDRFSAERLKGVDSTLKIQPAELGDSAMYLCASSDSPGQPQHFGDGTRLSIL.

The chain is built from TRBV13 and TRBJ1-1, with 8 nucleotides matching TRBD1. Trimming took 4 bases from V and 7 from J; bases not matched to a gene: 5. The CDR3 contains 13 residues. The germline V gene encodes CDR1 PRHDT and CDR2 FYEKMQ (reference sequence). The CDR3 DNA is TGTGCCAGCAGCTCACAGGACAGGGATGAAGCTTTCTTT. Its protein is CASSSQDRDEAFF. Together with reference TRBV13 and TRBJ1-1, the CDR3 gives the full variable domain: AAGVIQSPRHLIKEKRETATLKCYPIPRHDTVYWYQQGPGQDPQFLISFYEKMQSDKGSIPDRFSAQQFSDYHSELNMSSLELGDSALYFCASSSQDRDEAFFGQGTRLTVV.

The CDR3 spells CASSPPGGVENTEAFF. The CDR3 DNA is TGTGCCAGCTCACCACCCGGTGGGGTAGAGAACACTGAAGCTTTCTTT. V is TRBV18 and J is TRBJ1-1; D gene unclear. CDR3 size: 16 residues. CDR1 and CDR2 (germline): KGHSH, LQKENI. V shed 0 bases and J shed 1 base, with 12 bases lying between them.

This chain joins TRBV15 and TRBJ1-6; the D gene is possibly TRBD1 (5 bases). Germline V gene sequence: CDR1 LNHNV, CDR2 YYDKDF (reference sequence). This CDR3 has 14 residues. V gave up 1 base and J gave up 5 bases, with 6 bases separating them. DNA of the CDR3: TGTGCCACCAGCAGAGCGGGGGATAATTCACCCCTCCACTTT. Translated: CATSRAGDNSPLHF. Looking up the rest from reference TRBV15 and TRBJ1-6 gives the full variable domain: DAMVIQNPRYQVTQFGKPVTLSCSQTLNHNVMYWYQQKSSQAPKLLFHYYDKDFNNEADTPDNFQSRRPNTSFCFLDIRSPGLGDTAMYLCATSRAGDNSPLHFGNGTRLTVT.

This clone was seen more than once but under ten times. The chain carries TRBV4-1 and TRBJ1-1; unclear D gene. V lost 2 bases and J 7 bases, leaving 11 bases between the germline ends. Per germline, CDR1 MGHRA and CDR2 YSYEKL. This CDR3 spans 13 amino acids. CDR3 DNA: TGCGCCAGCAGCCAACCTCCCCAGATTGAAGCTTTCTTT. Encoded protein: CASSQPPQIEAFF.

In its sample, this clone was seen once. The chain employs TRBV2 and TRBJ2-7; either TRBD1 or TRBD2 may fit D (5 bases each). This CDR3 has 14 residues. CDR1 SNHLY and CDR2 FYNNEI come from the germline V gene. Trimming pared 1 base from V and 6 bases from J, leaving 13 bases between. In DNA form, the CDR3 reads TGTGCCAGCAGTGAAGTCAGGGACGCCTTCGAGCAGTACTTC. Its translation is CASSEVRDAFEQYF.

Written as DNA, the CDR3 is TGTGCCAGCATGAGGAACGGAAATTCACCCCTCCACTTT. Protein sequence: CASMRNGNSPLHF. The chain recombines TRBV27 with TRBJ1-6; D ambiguous. V was clipped by 7 bases and J by 7 bases, with 11 bases between them. The CDR3 loop spans 13 amino acids. CDR1 MNHEY and CDR2 SMNVEV come from the germline V gene (reference sequence).

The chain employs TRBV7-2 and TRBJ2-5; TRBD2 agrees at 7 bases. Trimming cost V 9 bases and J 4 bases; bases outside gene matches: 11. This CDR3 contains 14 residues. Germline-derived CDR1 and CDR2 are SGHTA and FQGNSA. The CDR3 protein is CASSSVGGGETQYF. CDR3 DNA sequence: TGTGCCAGTAGCAGTGTAGGCGGGGGAGAGACCCAGTACTTC.

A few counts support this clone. In DNA form, the CDR3 reads TGCGCCAGCGGGGGGGCGGAGGATACGCAGTATTTT. It translates to CASGGAEDTQYF. The chain couples TRBV5-1 to TRBJ2-3; D possibly corresponds to TRBD2 (7 bases). Germline CDR1 is SGHRS and CDR2 is YFSETQ. The CDR3 has 12 residues. V lost 7 bases to trimming and J lost 6 bases, with 12 bases between them.

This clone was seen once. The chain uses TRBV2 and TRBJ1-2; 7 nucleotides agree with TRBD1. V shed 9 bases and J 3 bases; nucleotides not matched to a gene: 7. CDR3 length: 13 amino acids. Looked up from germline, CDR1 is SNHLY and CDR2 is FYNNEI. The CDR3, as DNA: TGTGCCAGTGAGGGACAGTCTTACTATGGCTACACCTTC. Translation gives CASEGQSYYGYTF.

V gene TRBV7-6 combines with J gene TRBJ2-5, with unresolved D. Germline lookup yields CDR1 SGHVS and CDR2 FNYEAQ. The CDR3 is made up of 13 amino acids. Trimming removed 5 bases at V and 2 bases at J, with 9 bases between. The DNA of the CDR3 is TGTGCCAGCAGCCCCCACAGTCAAGAGACCCAGTACTTC. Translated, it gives CASSPHSQETQYF.

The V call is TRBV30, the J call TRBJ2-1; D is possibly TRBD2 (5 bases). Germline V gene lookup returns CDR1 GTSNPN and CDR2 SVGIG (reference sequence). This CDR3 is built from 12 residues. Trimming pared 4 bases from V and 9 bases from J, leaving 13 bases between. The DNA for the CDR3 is TGTGCCTGGATGCGGCCCCGGGGTGAGCAGTTCTTC. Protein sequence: CAWMRPRGEQFF.